A single sample gave rise to the 21 T cell receptor beta chains below, sequenced in a study. TCRdb used MiXCR to reprocess the RT-PCR reads, holding one entry per CDR3 protein. The sample consists of 550,000 to 750,000 distinct CDR3 sequences, 14% of them appearing once. Sequenced: memory CD4+ T cells from blood. The receptors stem from a female donor in good health, serving as a healthy control.

This chain joins TRBV20-1 and TRBJ1-3; unclear D gene. V lost 0 bases and J 0 bases, leaving 12 bases between the germline ends. This CDR3 has 16 residues. The V gene's germline CDR1 is DFQATT and CDR2 SNEGSKA (reference sequence). Here the CDR3 DNA reads TGCAGTGCTAGAGAGGGCAGTATTAACTCTGGAAACACCATATATTTT. Protein: CSAREGSINSGNTIYF.

As to this clonotype: One end of the junction varies from germline; a read error may be responsible. The V and J genes are TRBV5-1 and TRBJ1-1; D unclear. Germline V gene sequence: CDR1 SGHRS, CDR2 YFSETQ. The CDR3 runs 14 residues. The CDR3 coding sequence is TGCGCCAGCAGCTTACCATTGGGAAACAATGAAGCTTTCTTT. Translated, it gives CASSLPLGNNEAFF.

This clonotype occurred many times. This chain uses TRBV6-2 or TRBV6-3 with TRBJ1-5; 7 nucleotides align to TRBD1. The CDR3 contains 16 residues. Germline CDR1 reads MNHEY; CDR2 reads SVGEGT. V shed 6 bases and J 7 bases; nucleotides not matched to a gene: 15. This CDR3 is CASSRLGGGVDQPQHF. DNA for the CDR3: TGTGCCAGCAGCCGCCTCGGAGGGGGCGTGGACCAGCCCCAGCATTTT.

This clonotype was counted only a few times. J is TRBJ2-7 and V is TRBV18; 9 nucleotides agree with TRBD1. V dropped 6 bases and J dropped 3; count of bases not matched to a gene: 9. This CDR3 contains 15 residues. Germline values: CDR1 KGHSH, CDR2 LQKENI. The CDR3 loop reads CASSLGTGFIYEQYF. CDR3 DNA sequence: TGTGCCAGCTCGCTCGGGACAGGGTTTATCTACGAGCAGTACTTC.

V is TRBV7-2 and J is TRBJ2-1, with D hard to call. V shed 1 base and J shed 5 bases, with 12 bases lying between them. There are 15 residues in the CDR3. Germline CDR1 and CDR2: SGHTA and FQGNSA. The CDR3 loop is CASSLEGRPHNEQFF. DNA of the CDR3: TGTGCCAGCAGCTTAGAAGGCAGGCCCCACAATGAGCAGTTCTTC.

This clonotype was detected ten times or more. The chain employs TRBV29-1 and TRBJ2-1, with a tentative D call TRBD1 (5 bases). The CDR3 consists of 14 residues. V was cut by 1 base and J by 9 bases, with 16 bases left in between. Germline CDR1 reads SQVTM; CDR2 reads ANQGSEA. CDR3 residues: CSVEGQGLTVEQFF. DNA for the CDR3: TGCAGCGTTGAAGGGCAGGGTCTGACGGTTGAGCAGTTCTTC.

This clonotype was seen repeatedly, ten times or more. This chain links TRBV20-1 with TRBJ2-3; tentatively, D is TRBD1 or TRBD2 (5 bases each). Trimming removed 6 bases from V and 1 base from J, with 8 bases in between. Per the germline V gene, CDR1 is DFQATT and CDR2 is SNEGSKA (reference sequence). The CDR3 totals 12 residues. The CDR3 is CSARDGTDTQYF. The CDR3 DNA sequence: TGCAGTGCAAGGGACGGCACAGATACGCAGTATTTT.

V and J are TRBV4-2 and TRBJ2-1; the match to TRBD1 covers 11 bases. Germline lookup yields CDR1 LGHNA and CDR2 YNFKEQ. V trimming: 4 bases; J trimming: 3 bases; junction bases outside the gene matches: 2. This CDR3 spans 15 amino acids. For the CDR3, the DNA is TGTGCCAGCAGCCGGGGACAGGGGGACTACAATGAGCAGTTCTTC. Its protein is CASSRGQGDYNEQFF.

This clonotype came up a few times. The V and J genes are TRBV11-2 and TRBJ1-2; D gene ambiguous. This CDR3 comprises 12 residues. V lost 2 bases, J lost 8 bases, and 9 bases lay in between. Germline V gene sequence: CDR1 SGHAT, CDR2 FQNNGV. The CDR3 spells CASSLSPGGYTF. For the CDR3, the DNA is TGTGCCAGCAGCTTAAGTCCGGGCGGCTACACCTTC.

V gene TRBV27 combines with J gene TRBJ1-3; no firm D call. Trimming removed 4 bases from V and 4 bases from J, with 11 bases in between. The CDR3 is 14 residues long. The germline V gene encodes CDR1 MNHEY and CDR2 SMNVEV (reference sequence). The CDR3 DNA reads as TGTGCCAGCAGTTCGTACCCCGGGGGAAACACCATATATTTT. Translating it yields CASSSYPGGNTIYF.

This chain connects TRBV7-2 to TRBJ2-7; 10 nucleotides agree with TRBD2. J gave up 4 bases and V 2 bases, and 8 bases lay outside the gene matches. The germline V gene encodes CDR1 SGHTA and CDR2 FQGNSA. The CDR3 sequence is 16 residues long. CDR3 nucleotides: TGTGCCAGCAGCTTAATGTCTAGCGGGGGTATTTACGAGCAGTACTTC. Translation gives CASSLMSSGGIYEQYF.

This clonotype was recorded many times. The chain recombines TRBV7-2 with TRBJ2-1; no reliable D call. The CDR3 is 13 amino acids. Per the germline V gene, CDR1 is SGHTA and CDR2 is FQGNSA. The V end lost 2 bases, the J end lost 9 bases, and 11 bases lay between the germline ends. CDR3 sequence reads: CASSLLRWGEQFF. The CDR3 region has the DNA TGTGCCAGCAGCTTATTACGTTGGGGTGAGCAGTTCTTC.

This clonotype came up many times. V gene TRBV6-5 combines with J gene TRBJ2-3; TRBD2 agrees at 8 bases. The V segment lost 0 bases and the J segment 1 base; nucleotides outside the gene matches: 6. The germline V gene encodes CDR1 MNHEY and CDR2 SVGAGI. The CDR3 is 17 amino acids. The CDR3 region has the DNA TGTGCCAGCAGTTACTCGACGGGAGGGGTAGGCACAGATACGCAGTATTTT. This translates into CASSYSTGGVGTDTQYF.

This clonotype was seen more than once but under ten times. The gene calls are TRBV7-2 and TRBJ1-1, with D unclear. CDR3 length equals 13 residues. Trimming took 1 base from V and 7 from J, leaving 10 bases between them. Germline assignment: CDR1 SGHTA and CDR2 FQGNSA. The CDR3 bases are TGTGCCAGCAGCTTAGTGGGTTTGGATGAAGCTTTCTTT. Translated, it gives CASSLVGLDEAFF.

The V call is TRBV7-2, the J call TRBJ2-1, with 8 bases fitting TRBD2. Unmatched junction bases numbered 8, after V lost 0 bases and J lost 10 bases. Germline CDR1 is SGHTA and CDR2 is FQGNSA. This CDR3 comprises 15 residues. DNA of the CDR3: TGTGCCAGCAGCTTAGCACTAGCGGCACCAACGGAGCAGTTCTTC. It codes for CASSLALAAPTEQFF.

This clonotype was seen more than once but under ten times. The chain couples TRBV15 to TRBJ2-1; tentatively, D is TRBD1 or TRBD2 (6 bases each). There are 19 residues in the CDR3. Germline loops: CDR1 LNHNV, CDR2 YYDKDF (reference sequence). Trimming left V 5 bases short and J 3 bases short, with 26 bases between. The CDR3 DNA reads as TGTGCCACCAGCCCCCTCGGGGGCCAGGCCGGGAGCCTCTACAATGAGCAGTTCTTC. Its protein is CATSPLGGQAGSLYNEQFF. The variable domain in full, with the rest retrieved from reference TRBV15 and TRBJ2-1, is DAMVIQNPRYQVTQFGKPVTLSCSQTLNHNVMYWYQQKSSQAPKLLFHYYDKDFNNEADTPDNFQSRRPNTSFCFLDIRSPGLGDTAMYLCATSPLGGQAGSLYNEQFFGPGTRLTVL.

The chain couples TRBV4-3 to TRBJ1-4; 7 bases align to TRBD1. Germline V CDR1 and CDR2: LGHNA, YSLEER. The CDR3 has 15 amino acids. V shed 2 bases, J shed 3 bases, and the junction held 3 bases outside the gene matches. CDR3 loop: CASSQSGQANEKLFF. The CDR3 DNA is TGCGCCAGCAGCCAATCAGGACAGGCTAATGAAAAACTGTTTTTT.

This clonotype was counted only a few times. The V and J genes are TRBV20-1 and TRBJ1-1, with 8 bases lining up with TRBD1. The V gene's germline CDR1 is DFQATT and CDR2 SNEGSKA (reference sequence). Unmatched junction bases numbered 8, after V lost 4 bases and J lost 7 bases. The CDR3 contains 13 residues. Here the CDR3 DNA reads TGCAGTGCTATCTACAGGGGGGATGGTGAAGCTTTCTTT. It codes for CSAIYRGDGEAFF.

Many counts were recorded for this clonotype. A junction boundary mismatches the germline segment, possibly from a read error. The rearrangement links TRBV29-1 to TRBJ1-2; 7 nucleotides align to TRBD1. Germline V gene sequence: CDR1 SQVTM, CDR2 ANQGSEA. The CDR3 is made up of 13 amino acids. CDR3 nucleotides: TGCAGCGTTGGGGGTGACAGGGACTATGGCTACTCCTTC. This codes for CSVGGDRDYGYSF.

This clonotype has a handful of counts. V is TRBV4-1 and J is TRBJ2-7; 7 nucleotides line up with TRBD1. CDR3 size: 15 residues. Germline CDR1 is MGHRA and CDR2 is YSYEKL. After removal of 1 base from V and 4 bases from J, the junction contained 7 bases not matched to a gene. CDR3 coding DNA: TGCGCCAGCAGCCAAGTTGCGACAGGGCGATACGAGCAGTACTTC. Protein: CASSQVATGRYEQYF.

This rearrangement joins TRBV12-3 or TRBV12-4 to TRBJ2-6; D uncertain. The CDR3 sequence is 16 residues long. The V gene lost 1 base and the J gene lost 4 bases, with 11 bases spanning the gap. The DNA of the CDR3 is TGTGCCAGCAGTTTAGATCCGGGCTCCGGGGCCAACGTCCTGACTTTC. This translates into CASSLDPGSGANVLTF.